Listed here are 21 T cell receptor beta chains from one sample, sequenced in a study of T cells in Graves' hyperthyroidism and ophthalmopathy. RNA transcripts served as the template for amplifying TCR beta CDR3 regions. Using the HTBI primer set, a first-round RT-PCR was run on the TCR CDR3. From the multiplex PCR reads, TCRdb called clonotypes with MiXCR, one entry per CDR3 protein. The top ten hold about 4.9% of the sample, which has approximately 410,000 distinct CDR3 sequences, 12% to 15% seen once. The sample was blood. Every receptor here comes from a young woman with Graves' hyperthyroidism.

This clonotype came up many times. V usage is TRBV28 and J usage is TRBJ2-3; 7 bases are shared with TRBD2. V lost 6 bases to trimming and J lost 2 bases; unmatched junction nucleotides: 11. The CDR3 is made up of 16 amino acids. CDR1 is MDHEN, CDR2 SYDVKM, per germline. CDR3 region: CASSLTGTTVTDTQYF. The CDR3 nucleotides are TGTGCCAGCAGCCTAACCGGGACTACCGTCACAGATACGCAGTATTTT. Full variable domain (outside the CDR3, taken from reference TRBV28 and TRBJ2-3): DVKVTQSSRYLVKRTGEKVFLECVQDMDHENMFWYRQDPGLGLRLIYFSYDVKMKEKGDIPEGYSVSREKKERFSLILESASTNQTSMYLCASSLTGTTVTDTQYFGPGTRLTVL.

In this sample, this clonotype turned up many times. V and J are TRBV7-3 and TRBJ1-1; D unclear. There are 14 residues in the CDR3. Trimming shortened V by 1 base and J by 1 base, and 7 bases separated the two germline ends. Per the germline V gene, CDR1 is SGHTA and CDR2 is FQGTGA. CDR3 bases: TGTGCCAGCAGCTTAATGGCGGAGAACACTGAAGCTTTCTTT. Translating gives CASSLMAENTEAFF.

This clonotype appeared many times. The chain is built from TRBV6-1 and TRBJ2-1; TRBD2 aligns across 12 bases. Looked up from germline, CDR1 is MNHNS and CDR2 is SASEGT. Trimming removed 5 bases from V and 12 bases from J; junction bases left unmatched: 14. CDR3 length: 16 amino acids. The CDR3 region has the DNA TGTGCCAGCAGTTCAACCTGGACTAGCGGGGTTTCCCTGCAGTTCTTC. Its translation is CASSSTWTSGVSLQFF.

This clonotype showed up many times. The chain carries TRBV10-3 and TRBJ2-5; the match to TRBD2 covers 10 bases. Trimming at V came to 0 bases and at J to 4 bases, leaving 2 bases not matched to a gene. The germline CDR1 and CDR2 sequences are ENHRY and SYGVKD. The CDR3 loop spans 15 amino acids. CDR3 nucleotides: TGTGCCATCAGTGAGTCGTCTAGCGGGAGAGAGACCCAGTACTTC. As protein: CAISESSSGRETQYF.

In this sample, this clonotype turned up many times. The V call is TRBV7-9, the J call TRBJ1-1; 10 bases align to TRBD1. The ends lost 1 base at V and 8 bases at J; junction bases unmatched: 4. The CDR3 has 14 residues. CDR1 and CDR2 from the germline V gene are SEHNR and FQNEAQ (reference sequence). The CDR3 reads CASSLGQGAEEAFF. In DNA, the CDR3 is TGTGCCAGCAGCTTAGGACAGGGGGCGGAGGAAGCTTTCTTT.

In the case of this clonotype: A much larger clone differs from this one at a single base, so this may be a read error. V is TRBV9 and J is TRBJ2-1; D is possibly TRBD1 (6 bases). This CDR3 contains 15 residues. Germline V gives CDR1 SGDLS, CDR2 YYNGEE. The DNA of the CDR3 is TGTGCCAGCAGCGCGACAGGTAGCTCCTACAATGGGCAGTTCTTC. Protein: CASSATGSSYNGQFF.

This clonotype was observed a few times. The chain uses TRBV28 and TRBJ2-3; 11 bases align to TRBD2. Germline-derived CDR1 and CDR2 are MDHEN and SYDVKM. This CDR3 region has 14 residues. V gave up 7 bases and J gave up 2 bases; unmatched junction bases: 2. The CDR3 protein is CASTTSGTTDTQYF. The DNA of the CDR3 is TGTGCCAGCACGACTAGCGGGACCACAGATACGCAGTATTTT.

V and J are TRBV11-2 and TRBJ2-7; 8 bases are a match to TRBD1. Per germline, CDR1 SGHAT and CDR2 FQNNGV. This CDR3 contains 15 residues. Germline trimming cut 6 bases from V and 2 bases from J; bases unmatched to any gene: 9. The CDR3 nucleotides are TGTGCCAGCAGTTCCGGGACAGGCCATGCCTACGAGCAGTACTTC. It is translated as CASSSGTGHAYEQYF.

The rearrangement links TRBV7-9 to TRBJ1-2; a weak D match, TRBD1 (5 bases). Germline lookup yields CDR1 SEHNR and CDR2 FQNEAQ (reference sequence). This CDR3 is built from 14 residues. Trimming removed 4 bases from V and 2 bases from J, with 11 bases in between. CDR3: CASSSLRQNYGYTF. CDR3 DNA sequence: TGTGCCAGCAGCTCTCTCCGACAGAACTATGGCTACACCTTC.

V and J are TRBV9 and TRBJ2-2; 8 nucleotides align to TRBD2. Germline CDR1 reads SGDLS; CDR2 reads YYNGEE. With V trimmed by 3 bases and J by 3 bases, 7 bases remained unmatched. This CDR3 region has 16 residues. CDR3 nucleotide sequence: TGTGCCAGCAGCGCCAACGCAGCGGGGGACACCGGGGAGCTGTTTTTT. This encodes CASSANAAGDTGELFF.

This clonotype has just a few counts. The rearrangement joins TRBV19 to TRBJ2-1; D is ambiguous. Germline V gene data show CDR1 as LNHDA and CDR2 as SQIVND (reference sequence). V lost 2 bases and J lost 5, with 10 bases in between. The CDR3 is 14 amino acids. The CDR3 is CASSIRQRNNEQFF. The CDR3 coding sequence is TGTGCCAGTAGTATACGTCAGAGAAACAATGAGCAGTTCTTC.

Many counts were recorded for this clonotype. This rearrangement joins TRBV20-1 to TRBJ2-1, with 9 bases lining up with TRBD1. CDR1 and CDR2 (germline): DFQATT, SNEGSKA (reference sequence). This CDR3 has 14 amino acids. V lost 5 bases, J lost 3 bases, and 5 bases stayed unmatched. The CDR3 loop is CSAQQGAFYNEQFF. For the CDR3, the DNA is TGCAGTGCTCAACAGGGGGCGTTCTACAATGAGCAGTTCTTC.

This clonotype has a count of ten or more. The V call is TRBV11-2, the J call TRBJ2-5; D may match TRBD1 or TRBD2 (5 bases each). V was cut by 5 bases and J by 5 bases, with 15 bases left in between. The CDR3 spans 14 residues. Looked up from germline, CDR1 is SGHAT and CDR2 is FQNNGV. CDR3 residues: CASSNSGTPETQYF. The CDR3 region has the DNA TGTGCCAGCAGCAACTCCGGGACCCCCGAGACCCAGTACTTC.

At least ten counts were recorded for this clonotype. The chain is built from TRBV29-1 and TRBJ2-5; tentative D call: TRBD2 (6 bases). There are 11 residues in the CDR3. V was cut by 3 bases and J by 11 bases, with 13 bases left in between. Germline V gene data show CDR1 as SQVTM and CDR2 as ANQGSEA. CDR3 sequence reads: CSVENGGIQYF. DNA for the CDR3: TGCAGCGTTGAGAATGGGGGGATACAGTACTTC.

This clonotype was detected ten times or more. The chain has TRBV7-9 and TRBJ1-4; the match to TRBD1 covers 7 bases. The CDR3 length is 15 residues. The germline CDR1 and CDR2 sequences are SEHNR and FQNEAQ (reference sequence). V dropped 5 bases and J dropped 1; count of bases not matched to a gene: 4. The CDR3 loop is CASSSNRGTNEKLFF. CDR3 sequence (DNA): TGTGCCAGCAGCAGTAACAGGGGAACTAATGAAAAACTGTTTTTT.

This clonotype was counted ten times or more. The chain employs TRBV6-1 and TRBJ1-1; TRBD1 matches at 7 bases. Germline V CDR1 and CDR2: MNHNS, SASEGT. The CDR3 contains 16 residues. Trimming removed 6 bases from V and 1 base from J; junction bases left unmatched: 11. The CDR3 coding sequence is TGTGCCAGCAGAACAGGGACAGCCCAAAAGAACACTGAAGCTTTCTTT. Translating gives CASRTGTAQKNTEAFF.

This clonotype was seen a handful of times. The chain couples TRBV28 to TRBJ2-2, with D unresolved. This CDR3 is built from 10 residues. Per the germline V gene, CDR1 is MDHEN and CDR2 is SYDVKM. V lost 6 bases, J lost 6 bases, and 2 bases lay in between. CDR3: CASRSGELFF. DNA of the CDR3: TGTGCCAGCAGGTCCGGGGAGCTGTTTTTT.

This clonotype was observed a handful of times. The chain is built from TRBV5-1 and TRBJ2-6; TRBD1 matches 9 bases. This CDR3 is built from 17 residues. Germline loops: CDR1 SGHRS, CDR2 YFSETQ. V dropped 2 bases and J dropped 0; count of bases not matched to a gene: 3. The CDR3 sequence is CASSFDRGDSGANVLTF. CDR3 in DNA: TGCGCCAGCAGCTTTGACAGGGGGGACTCTGGGGCCAACGTCCTGACTTTC. Drawing the rest from reference TRBV5-1 and TRBJ2-6, the complete variable domain is KAGVTQTPRYLIKTRGQQVTLSCSPISGHRSVSWYQQTPGQGLQFLFEYFSETQRNKGNFPGRFSGRQFSNSRSEMNVSTLELGDSALYLCASSFDRGDSGANVLTFGAGSRLTVL.

A few counts support this clonotype. This rearrangement joins TRBV7-9 to TRBJ1-5; no clear D. Germline V lookup: CDR1 SEHNR, CDR2 FQNEAQ (reference sequence). The V end lost 6 bases, the J end lost 6 bases, and 9 bases lay between the germline ends. The CDR3 runs 12 residues. The CDR3 nucleotides are TGTGCCAGCAGGTTGGACCTTCAGCCCCAGCATTTT. Translation: CASRLDLQPQHF.

In this sample, this clonotype turned up many times. The CDR3 DNA reads as TGTGCCAGCAGCTTAACAAGGTCATATGGCTACACCTTC. Its translation is CASSLTRSYGYTF. This sequence joins TRBV7-9 and TRBJ1-2; D is uncertain. The CDR3 covers 13 residues. Between the trimmed V and J ends, which lost 2 bases and 5 bases, there was a span of 9 bases. Germline loops: CDR1 SEHNR, CDR2 FQNEAQ (reference sequence).

This clonotype was counted at least ten times. CDR3 region: CAWSVPGGDEQYF. CDR3 bases: TGTGCCTGGAGTGTACCAGGAGGGGACGAGCAGTACTTC. This chain links TRBV30 with TRBJ2-7; a weak D match, TRBD2 (6 bases). Trimming took 0 bases from V and 5 from J, leaving 11 bases between them. The CDR3 runs to 13 residues. Looked up from germline, CDR1 is GTSNPN and CDR2 is SVGIG (reference sequence).